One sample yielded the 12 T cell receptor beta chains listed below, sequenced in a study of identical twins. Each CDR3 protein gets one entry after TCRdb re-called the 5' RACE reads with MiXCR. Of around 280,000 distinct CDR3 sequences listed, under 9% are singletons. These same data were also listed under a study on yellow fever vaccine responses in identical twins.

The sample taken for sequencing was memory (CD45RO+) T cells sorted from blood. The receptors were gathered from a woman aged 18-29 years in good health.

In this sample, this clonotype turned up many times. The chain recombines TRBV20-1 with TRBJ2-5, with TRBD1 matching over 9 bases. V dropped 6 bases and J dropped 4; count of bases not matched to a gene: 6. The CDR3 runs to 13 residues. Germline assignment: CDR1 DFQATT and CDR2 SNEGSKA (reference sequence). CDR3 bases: TGCAGTGCCGGGGGACAGGGCCTAGAGACCCAGTACTTC. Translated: CSAGGQGLETQYF.

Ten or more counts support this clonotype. CDR3: CASSAAFDQPQHF. The CDR3 DNA is TGTGCCAGCAGCGCAGCCTTTGATCAGCCCCAGCATTTT. The rearrangement joins TRBV25-1 to TRBJ1-5; D gene uncertain. V lost 6 bases and J lost 5, with 11 bases in between. The CDR3 is 13 residues long. CDR1 is MGHDK and CDR2 is SYGVNS in the germline V gene. The variable domain in full, with the rest retrieved from reference TRBV25-1 and TRBJ1-5, is EADIYQTPRYLVIGTGKKITLECSQTMGHDKMYWYQQDPGMELHLIHYSYGVNSTEKGDLSSESTVSRIRTEHFPLTLESARPSHTSQYLCASSAAFDQPQHFGDGTRLSIL.

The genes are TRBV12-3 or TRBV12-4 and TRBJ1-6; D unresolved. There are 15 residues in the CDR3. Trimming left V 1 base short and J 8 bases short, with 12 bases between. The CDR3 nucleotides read TGTGCCAGCAGTTTAGAGGGATGGGGATATTCACCCCTCCACTTT. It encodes CASSLEGWGYSPLHF.

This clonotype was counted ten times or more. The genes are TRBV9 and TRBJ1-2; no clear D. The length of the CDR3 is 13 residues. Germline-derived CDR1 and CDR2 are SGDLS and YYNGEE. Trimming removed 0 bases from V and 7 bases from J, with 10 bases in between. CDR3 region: CASSVVEGAGYTF. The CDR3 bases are TGTGCCAGCAGCGTAGTGGAGGGTGCTGGCTACACCTTC.

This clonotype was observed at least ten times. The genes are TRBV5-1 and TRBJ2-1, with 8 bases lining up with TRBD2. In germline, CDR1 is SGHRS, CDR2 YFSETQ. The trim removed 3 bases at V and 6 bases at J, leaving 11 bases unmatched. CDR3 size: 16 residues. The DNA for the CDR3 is TGCGCCAGCAGCTCCACTGGACTAGCTCGTTCCAATGAGCAGTTCTTC. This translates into CASSSTGLARSNEQFF.

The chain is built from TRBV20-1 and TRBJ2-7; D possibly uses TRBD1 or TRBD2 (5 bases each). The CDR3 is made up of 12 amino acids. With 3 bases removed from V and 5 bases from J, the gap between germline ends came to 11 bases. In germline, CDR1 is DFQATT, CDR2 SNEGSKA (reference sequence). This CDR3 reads CSARGRADEQYF. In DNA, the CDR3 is TGCAGTGCTAGGGGACGGGCAGACGAGCAGTACTTC.

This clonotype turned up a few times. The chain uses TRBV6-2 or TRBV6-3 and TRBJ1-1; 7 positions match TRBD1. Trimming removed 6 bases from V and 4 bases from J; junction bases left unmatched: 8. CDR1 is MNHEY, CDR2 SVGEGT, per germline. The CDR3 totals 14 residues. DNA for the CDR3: TGTGCCAGCAGAAGTACAGGGGAAAGCACTGAAGCTTTCTTT. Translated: CASRSTGESTEAFF.

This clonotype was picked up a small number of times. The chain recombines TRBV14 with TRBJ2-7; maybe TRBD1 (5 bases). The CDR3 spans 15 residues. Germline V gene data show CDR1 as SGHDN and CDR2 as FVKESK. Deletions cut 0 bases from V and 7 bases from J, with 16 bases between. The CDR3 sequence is CASSQDQAGFGEQYF. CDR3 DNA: TGTGCCAGCAGCCAAGATCAGGCAGGGTTCGGGGAGCAGTACTTC.

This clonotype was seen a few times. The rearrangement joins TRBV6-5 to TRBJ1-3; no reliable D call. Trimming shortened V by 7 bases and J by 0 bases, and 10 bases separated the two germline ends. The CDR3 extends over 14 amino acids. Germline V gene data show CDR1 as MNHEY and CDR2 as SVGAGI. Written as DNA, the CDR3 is TGTGCCAGCACTTCCGTTGACTCTGGAAACACCATATATTTT. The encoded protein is CASTSVDSGNTIYF.

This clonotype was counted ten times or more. This chain's CDR3 is CSARSLLRGGLQETQYF. The CDR3, as DNA: TGCAGTGCTAGATCCCTTTTAAGGGGGGGCCTTCAAGAGACCCAGTACTTC. V usage is TRBV20-1 and J usage is TRBJ2-5; a possible D gene is TRBD2 (7 bases). Trimming removed 2 bases at V and 2 bases at J, with 21 bases between. Germline V gives CDR1 DFQATT, CDR2 SNEGSKA (reference sequence). This CDR3 has 17 amino acids.

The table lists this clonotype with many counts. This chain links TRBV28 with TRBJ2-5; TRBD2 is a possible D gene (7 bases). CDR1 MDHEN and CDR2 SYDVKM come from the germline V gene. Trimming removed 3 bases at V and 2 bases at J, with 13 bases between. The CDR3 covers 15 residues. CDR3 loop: CASSLQGRGQETQYF. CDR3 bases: TGTGCCAGCAGTTTGCAGGGGAGGGGTCAAGAGACCCAGTACTTC. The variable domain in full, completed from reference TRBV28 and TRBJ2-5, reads DVKVTQSSRYLVKRTGEKVFLECVQDMDHENMFWYRQDPGLGLRLIYFSYDVKMKEKGDIPEGYSVSREKKERFSLILESASTNQTSMYLCASSLQGRGQETQYFGPGTRLLVL.

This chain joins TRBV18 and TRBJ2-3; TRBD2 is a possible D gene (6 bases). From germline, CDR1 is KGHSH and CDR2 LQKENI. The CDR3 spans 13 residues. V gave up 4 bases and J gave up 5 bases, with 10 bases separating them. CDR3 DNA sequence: TGTGCCAGCTCACTTGGCGGGAAAGATACGCAGTATTTT. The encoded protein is CASSLGGKDTQYF.